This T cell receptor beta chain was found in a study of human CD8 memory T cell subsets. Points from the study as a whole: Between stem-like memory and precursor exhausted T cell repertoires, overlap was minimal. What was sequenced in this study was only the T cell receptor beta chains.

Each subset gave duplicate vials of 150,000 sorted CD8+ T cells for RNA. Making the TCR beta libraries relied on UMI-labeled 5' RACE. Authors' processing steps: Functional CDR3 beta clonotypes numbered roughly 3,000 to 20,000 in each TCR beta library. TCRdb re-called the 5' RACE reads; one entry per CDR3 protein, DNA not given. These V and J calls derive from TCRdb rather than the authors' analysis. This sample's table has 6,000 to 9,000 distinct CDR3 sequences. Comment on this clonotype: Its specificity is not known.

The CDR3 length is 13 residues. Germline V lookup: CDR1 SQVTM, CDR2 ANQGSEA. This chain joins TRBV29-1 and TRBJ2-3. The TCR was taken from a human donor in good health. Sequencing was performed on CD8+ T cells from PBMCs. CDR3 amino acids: CSVIPRLANTQYF.